What follows describes a single T cell receptor (beta chain). Its antigen remains unidentified. The TRB cDNA libraries were prepared by 5' RACE with UMI labels. TCRdb re-called the 5' RACE reads; one entry per CDR3 protein, DNA not given. The sample table includes some 130,000 distinct CDR3 sequences. The sample originates from a study of CXCR3-negative and CXCR3-positive naive CD8 T cells. General study points: Naive subsets were similarly diverse, while memory CD8+ repertoires were much less diverse. Both naive subsets, CXCR3-negative and CXCR3-positive, displayed similar TRBV-TRBJ usage, unlike memory cells. CXCR3-expressing naive cells carried TRB CDR3s more hydrophobic than those of CXCR3-negative naive cells. The study inferred TCR strength from TRB CDR3 properties and found comparable surface CD5 between naive subsets.

This clonotype originated in a human donor in good health. Some clones in this sample may be carry-over from other donors' samples. Sequences were obtained from naive CXCR3+ CD8+ T cells from blood. Subset in this sample: CD45RO-CCR7+CD27+CD95- naive CD8+ T cells expressing CXCR3 (TNR3+).

The CDR3 loop reads CASTPGLAYQETQYF. This chain links TRBV7-9 with TRBJ2-5; TCRdb picks TRBD2, but there is no DNA to check that call. Germline CDR1 and CDR2: SEHNR and FQNEAQ (reference sequence). CDR3 length equals 15 residues. The full variable domain, completed using reference TRBV7-9 and TRBJ2-5, is DTGVSQNPRHKITKRGQNVTFRCDPISEHNRLYWYRQTLGQGPEFLTYFQNEAQLEKSRLLSDRFSAERPKGSFSTLEIQRTEQGDSAMYLCASTPGLAYQETQYFGPGTRLLVL.